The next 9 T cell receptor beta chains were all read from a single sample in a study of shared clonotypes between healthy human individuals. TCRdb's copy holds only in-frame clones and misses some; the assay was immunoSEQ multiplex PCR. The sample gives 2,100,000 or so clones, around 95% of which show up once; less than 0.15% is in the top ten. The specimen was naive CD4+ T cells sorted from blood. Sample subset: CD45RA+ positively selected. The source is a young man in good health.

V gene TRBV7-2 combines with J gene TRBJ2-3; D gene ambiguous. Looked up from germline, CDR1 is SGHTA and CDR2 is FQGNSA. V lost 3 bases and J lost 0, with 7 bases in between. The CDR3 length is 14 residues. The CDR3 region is CASSFGISTDTQYF. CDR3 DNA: TGTGCCAGCAGCTTTGGGATTAGCACAGATACGCAGTATTTT.

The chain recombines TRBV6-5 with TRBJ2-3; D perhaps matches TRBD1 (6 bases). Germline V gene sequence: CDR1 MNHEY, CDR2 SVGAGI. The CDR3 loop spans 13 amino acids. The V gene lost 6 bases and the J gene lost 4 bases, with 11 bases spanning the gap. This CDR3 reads CASRDGQPDTQYF. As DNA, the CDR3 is TGTGCCAGCAGGGACGGACAGCCAGATACGCAGTATTTT.

CDR3 loop: CAWGASGGKVDEQYF. The DNA of the CDR3 is TGTGCCTGGGGTGCCTCCGGCGGGAAGGTGGACGAGCAGTACTTC. The chain uses TRBV30 and TRBJ2-7; tentative D call: TRBD2 (6 bases). With 5 bases removed from V and 5 bases from J, the gap between germline ends came to 22 bases. The CDR3 loop spans 15 amino acids. CDR1 is GTSNPN, CDR2 SVGIG, per germline (reference sequence).

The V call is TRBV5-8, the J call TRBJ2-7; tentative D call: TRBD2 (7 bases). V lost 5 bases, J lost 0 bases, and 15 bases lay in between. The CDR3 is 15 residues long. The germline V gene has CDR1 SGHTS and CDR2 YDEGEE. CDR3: CASSLGGGGSYEQYF. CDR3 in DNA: TGTGCCAGCAGTCTGGGAGGGGGAGGCTCCTACGAGCAGTACTTC.

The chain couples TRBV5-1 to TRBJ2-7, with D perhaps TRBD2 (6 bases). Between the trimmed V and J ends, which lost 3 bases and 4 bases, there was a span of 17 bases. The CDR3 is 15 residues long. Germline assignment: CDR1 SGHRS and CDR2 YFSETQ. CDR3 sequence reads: CASSSRRDRFYEQYF. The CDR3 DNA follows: TGCGCCAGCAGCTCAAGGAGGGACCGCTTTTACGAGCAGTACTTC.

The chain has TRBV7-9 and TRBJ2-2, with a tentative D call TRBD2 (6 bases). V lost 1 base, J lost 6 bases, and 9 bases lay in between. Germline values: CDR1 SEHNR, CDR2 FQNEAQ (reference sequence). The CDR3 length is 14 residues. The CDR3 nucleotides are TGTGCCAGCAGCTTAGGGGACTTAGCCGGGGAGCTGTTTTTT. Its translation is CASSLGDLAGELFF.

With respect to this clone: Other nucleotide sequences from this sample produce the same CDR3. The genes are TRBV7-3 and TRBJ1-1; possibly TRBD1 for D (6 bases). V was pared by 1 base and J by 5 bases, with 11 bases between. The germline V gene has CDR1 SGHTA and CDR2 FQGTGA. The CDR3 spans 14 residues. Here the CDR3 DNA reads TGTGCCAGCAGCTTAAAGGGTCAGGGGACTGAAGCTTTCTTT. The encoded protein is CASSLKGQGTEAFF.

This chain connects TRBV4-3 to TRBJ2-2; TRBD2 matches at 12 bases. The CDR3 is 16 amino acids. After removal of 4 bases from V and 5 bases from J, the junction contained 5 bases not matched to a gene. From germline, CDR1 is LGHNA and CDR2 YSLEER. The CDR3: CASSPASGRATGELFF. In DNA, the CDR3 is TGCGCCAGCAGCCCGGCTAGCGGGAGGGCTACCGGGGAGCTGTTTTTT.

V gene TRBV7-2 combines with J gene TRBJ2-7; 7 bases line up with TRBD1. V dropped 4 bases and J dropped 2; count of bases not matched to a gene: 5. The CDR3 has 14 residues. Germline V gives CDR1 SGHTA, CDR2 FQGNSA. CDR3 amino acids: CASSSRDSPYEQYF. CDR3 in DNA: TGTGCCAGCAGCTCCCGGGACAGCCCCTACGAGCAGTACTTC.